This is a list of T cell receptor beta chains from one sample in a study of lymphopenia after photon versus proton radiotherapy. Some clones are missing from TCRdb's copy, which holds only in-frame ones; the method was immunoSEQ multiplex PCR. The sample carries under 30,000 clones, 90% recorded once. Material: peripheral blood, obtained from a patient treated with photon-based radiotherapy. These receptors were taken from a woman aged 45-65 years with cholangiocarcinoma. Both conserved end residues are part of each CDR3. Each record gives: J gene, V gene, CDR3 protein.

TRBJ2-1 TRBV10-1 CASSEDRVSYNEQFF
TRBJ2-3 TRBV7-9 CASSSSGYTQYF
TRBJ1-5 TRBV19 CASSYGTEGNQPQHF
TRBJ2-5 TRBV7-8 CASSLAYRVNPKETQYF
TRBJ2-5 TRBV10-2 CASTGYGGGGETQYF
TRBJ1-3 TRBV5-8 CASSGRGNTIYF
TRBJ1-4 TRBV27 CASSRQNGALNEKLFF
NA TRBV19 CASSLGTLSTDTQHF
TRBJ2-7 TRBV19 CARDTYYYEQYF
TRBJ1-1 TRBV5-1 CASSLHGSENTEAFF
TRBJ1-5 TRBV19 CASSWEINQPQHF
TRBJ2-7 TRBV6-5 CASSYSSLGGGEQYF
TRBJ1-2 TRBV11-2 CASSLAEKAAIYGYTF
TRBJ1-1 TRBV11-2 CASSLQGQGLNTEAFF
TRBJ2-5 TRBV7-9 CASSTVETQYF
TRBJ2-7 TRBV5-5 CASSGRTGLYEQYF
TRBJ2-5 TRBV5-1 CASSLQGETQYF
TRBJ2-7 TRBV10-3 CASKAGMLGYEQYF
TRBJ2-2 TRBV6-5 CASSSTTGELFF
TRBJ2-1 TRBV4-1 CASSQDGRVYNEQFF
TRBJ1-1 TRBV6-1 CASRYPAEAFF
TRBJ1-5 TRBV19 CASKRGTGYSFGNQPQHF
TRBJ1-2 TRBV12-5 CASGSRDRGYGYTF
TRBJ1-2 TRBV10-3 CAISESGAGGYTF
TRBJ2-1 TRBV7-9 CAIRWTSYNEQFF
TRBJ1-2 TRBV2 CATTGQLVYGYTF
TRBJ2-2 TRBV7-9 CASSFPGTGKTGELFF
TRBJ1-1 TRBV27 CASRLGGEGTEAFF
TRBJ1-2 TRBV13 CASSSSRVNYGYTF
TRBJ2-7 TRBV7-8 CASSPTGGQNYEQYF
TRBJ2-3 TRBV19 CASSIGGQGRRTQYF
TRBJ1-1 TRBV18 CASSLKVTGDTEAFF
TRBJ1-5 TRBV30 CACQAGGNQPQHF
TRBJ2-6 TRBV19 CASSDGAVSDTGANVLTF
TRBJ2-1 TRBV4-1 CASSQDGEGLAGNEQFF
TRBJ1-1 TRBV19 CASQDRGDLMNTEAFF
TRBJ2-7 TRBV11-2 CASRPGTGLIPYHEQYF